This TCR beta chain was recovered during a study of shared clonotypes between healthy human individuals. Study-level results: Rarefaction showed that sequencing of sorted subsets was incomplete (despite large depth). The four-donor shared clonotypes exceeded non-shared clonotypes in generation probability, with non-shared ones scoring lower.

V dropped 0 bases and J dropped 1 base, with 7 bases sitting between them. The CDR3 is 14 residues long. Germline CDR1 and CDR2: SGHKS and YYEKEE (reference sequence). In regard to this clone: Antigen unknown.

The assay used deep level. The assay was immunoSEQ multiplex PCR, and TCRdb's table has in-frame clones only and misses some. Here the sample spans about 1 million clones, roughly 80% being singletons. V gene TRBV5-5 combines with J gene TRBJ1-2, with D possibly TRBD1 on 5 matching bases. This TCR was recovered from a man younger than 30 in good health. The sample comprised memory CD4+ T cells sorted from blood. The subset is: CD45RA-negative fraction. CDR3 in DNA: TGTGCCAGCAGCTTGGCACAGGATAACTATGGCTACACCTTC. The encoded protein is CASSLAQDNYGYTF. Filled out from reference TRBV5-5 and TRBJ1-2, the complete variable domain reads DAGVTQSPTHLIKTRGQQVTLRCSPISGHKSVSWYQQVLGQGPQFIFQYYEKEERGRGNFPDRFSARQFPNYSSELNVNALLLGDSALYLCASSLAQDNYGYTFGSGTRLTVV.